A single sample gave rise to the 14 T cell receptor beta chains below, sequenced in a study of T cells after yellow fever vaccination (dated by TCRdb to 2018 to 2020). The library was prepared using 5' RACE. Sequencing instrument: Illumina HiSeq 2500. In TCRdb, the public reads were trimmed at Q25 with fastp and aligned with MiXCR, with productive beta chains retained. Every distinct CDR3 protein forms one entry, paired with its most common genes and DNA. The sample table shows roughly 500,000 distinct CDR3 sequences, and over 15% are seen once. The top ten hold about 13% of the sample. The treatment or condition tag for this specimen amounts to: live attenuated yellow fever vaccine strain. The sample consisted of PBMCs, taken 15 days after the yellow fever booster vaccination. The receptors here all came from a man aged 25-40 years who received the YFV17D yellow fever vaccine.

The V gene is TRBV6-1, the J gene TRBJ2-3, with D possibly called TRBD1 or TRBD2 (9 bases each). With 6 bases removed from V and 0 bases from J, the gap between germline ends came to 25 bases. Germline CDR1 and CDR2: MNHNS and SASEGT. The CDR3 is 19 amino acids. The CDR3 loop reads CASRKTGGPGLASTDTQYF. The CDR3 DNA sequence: TGTGCCAGCAGGAAGACAGGGGGGCCGGGACTAGCAAGCACAGATACGCAGTATTTT.

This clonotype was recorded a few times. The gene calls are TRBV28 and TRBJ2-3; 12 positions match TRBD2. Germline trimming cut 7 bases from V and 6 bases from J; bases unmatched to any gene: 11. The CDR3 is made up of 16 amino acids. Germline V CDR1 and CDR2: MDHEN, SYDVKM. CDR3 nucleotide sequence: TGTGCCAGCACCGATAGACTAGCGGGAGCAGGGGATACGCAGTATTTT. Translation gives CASTDRLAGAGDTQYF.

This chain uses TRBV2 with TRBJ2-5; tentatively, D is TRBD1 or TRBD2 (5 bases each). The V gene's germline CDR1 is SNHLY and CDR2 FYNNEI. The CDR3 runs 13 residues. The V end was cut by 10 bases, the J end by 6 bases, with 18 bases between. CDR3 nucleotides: TGTGCCACCCTTCGGGGCACGGGGAAGACCCAGTACTTC. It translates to CATLRGTGKTQYF.

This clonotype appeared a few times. This chain's CDR3 is CASSPMGIGETQYF. The DNA for the CDR3 is TGTGCCAGCAGCCCAATGGGGATAGGAGAGACCCAGTACTTC. The genes are TRBV7-6 and TRBJ2-5; D ambiguous. The CDR3 runs 14 residues. V was trimmed by 5 bases and J by 4 bases, leaving 14 bases between them. The germline V gene encodes CDR1 SGHVS and CDR2 FNYEAQ. Drawing the rest from reference TRBV7-6 and TRBJ2-5, the complete variable domain is GAGVSQSPRYKVTKRGQDVALRCDPISGHVSLYWYRQALGQGPEFLTYFNYEAQQDKSGLPNDRFSAERPEGSISTLTIQRTEQRDSAMYRCASSPMGIGETQYFGPGTRLLVL.

Written as DNA, the CDR3 is TGTGCCAGCAGTTACTCCTACGCCGAGACTAGCGGGACTATGGAGACCCAGTACTTC. It codes for CASSYSYAETSGTMETQYF. This chain links TRBV6-5 with TRBJ2-5; 11 bases match TRBD2. The V gene end was trimmed by 0 bases and the J gene end by 5 bases; junction bases not matched to a gene: 14. The CDR3 is 19 residues long. Germline V gene sequence: CDR1 MNHEY, CDR2 SVGAGI.

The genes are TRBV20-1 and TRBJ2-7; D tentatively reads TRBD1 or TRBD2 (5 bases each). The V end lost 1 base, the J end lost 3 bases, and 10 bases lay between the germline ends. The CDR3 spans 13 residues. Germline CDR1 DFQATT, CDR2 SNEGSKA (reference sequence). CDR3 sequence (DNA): TGCAGTGCTAGAGTGGGGACCCTCTACGAGCAGTACTTC. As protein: CSARVGTLYEQYF.

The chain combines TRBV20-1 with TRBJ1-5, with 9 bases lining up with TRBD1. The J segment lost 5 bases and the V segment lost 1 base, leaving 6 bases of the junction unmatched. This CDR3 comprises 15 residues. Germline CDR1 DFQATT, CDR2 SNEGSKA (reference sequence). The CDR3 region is CSARGQTGGDQPQHF. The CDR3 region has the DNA TGCAGTGCTAGAGGCCAGACAGGGGGGGATCAGCCCCAGCATTTT.

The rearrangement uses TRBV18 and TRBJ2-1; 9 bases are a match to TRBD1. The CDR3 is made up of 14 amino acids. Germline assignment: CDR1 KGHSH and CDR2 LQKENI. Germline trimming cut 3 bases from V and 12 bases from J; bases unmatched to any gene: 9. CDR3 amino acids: CASSPFRDRASQFF. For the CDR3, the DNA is TGTGCCAGCTCACCCTTCCGGGACAGGGCGTCGCAGTTCTTC.

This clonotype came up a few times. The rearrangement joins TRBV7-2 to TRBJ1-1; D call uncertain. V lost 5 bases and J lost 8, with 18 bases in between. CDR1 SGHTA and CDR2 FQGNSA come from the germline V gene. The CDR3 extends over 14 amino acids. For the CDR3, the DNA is TGTGCCAGCAGCGCAGAGGCAGCCACCGGGGAAGCTTTCTTT. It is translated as CASSAEAATGEAFF.

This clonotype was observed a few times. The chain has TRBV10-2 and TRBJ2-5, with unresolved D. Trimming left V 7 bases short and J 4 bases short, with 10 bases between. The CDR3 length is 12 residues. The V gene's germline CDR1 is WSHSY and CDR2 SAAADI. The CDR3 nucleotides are TGCGCCAGCACCTCCAGACGAGAGACCCAGTACTTC. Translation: CASTSRRETQYF.

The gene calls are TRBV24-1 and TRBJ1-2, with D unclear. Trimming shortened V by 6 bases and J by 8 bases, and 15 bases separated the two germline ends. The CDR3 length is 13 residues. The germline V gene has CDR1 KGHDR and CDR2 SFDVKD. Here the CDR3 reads CATSNPQTRGYTF. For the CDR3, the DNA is TGTGCCACCAGTAATCCACAGACTCGAGGCTACACCTTC.

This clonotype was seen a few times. The CDR3 region has the DNA TGTGCCAGCAGTTATATTATTCCAAACACCGGGGAGCTGTTTTTT. It encodes CASSYIIPNTGELFF. This chain connects TRBV27 to TRBJ2-2; D call uncertain. CDR3 length: 15 amino acids. V was cut by 4 bases and J by 2 bases, with 11 bases left in between. Germline V gene sequence: CDR1 MNHEY, CDR2 SMNVEV (reference sequence).

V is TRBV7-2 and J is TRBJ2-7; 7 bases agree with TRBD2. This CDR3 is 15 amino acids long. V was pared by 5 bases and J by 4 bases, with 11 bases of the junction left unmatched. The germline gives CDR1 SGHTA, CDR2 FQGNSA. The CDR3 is CASSARQRGQYEQYF. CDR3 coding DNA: TGTGCCAGCAGCGCTAGACAGCGGGGCCAATACGAGCAGTACTTC.

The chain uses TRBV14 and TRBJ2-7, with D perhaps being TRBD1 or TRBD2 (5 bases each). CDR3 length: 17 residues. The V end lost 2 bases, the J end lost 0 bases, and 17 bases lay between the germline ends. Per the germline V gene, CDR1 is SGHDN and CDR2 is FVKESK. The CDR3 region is CASSQSLGAGDSYEQYF. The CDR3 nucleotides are TGTGCCAGCAGCCAATCCCTCGGGGCGGGCGACTCCTACGAGCAGTACTTC.